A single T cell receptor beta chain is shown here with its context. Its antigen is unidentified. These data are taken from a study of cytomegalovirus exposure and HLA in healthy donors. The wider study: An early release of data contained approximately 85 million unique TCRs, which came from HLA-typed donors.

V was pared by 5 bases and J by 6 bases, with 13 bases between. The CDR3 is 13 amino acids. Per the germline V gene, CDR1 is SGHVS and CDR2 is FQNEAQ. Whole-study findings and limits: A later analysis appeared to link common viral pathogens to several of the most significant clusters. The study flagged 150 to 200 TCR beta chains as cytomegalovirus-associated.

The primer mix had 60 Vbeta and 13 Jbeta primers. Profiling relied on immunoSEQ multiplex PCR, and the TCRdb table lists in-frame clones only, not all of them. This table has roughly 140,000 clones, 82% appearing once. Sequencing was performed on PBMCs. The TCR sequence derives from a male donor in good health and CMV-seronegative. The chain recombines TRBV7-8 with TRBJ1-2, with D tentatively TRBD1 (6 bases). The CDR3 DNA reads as TGTGCCAGCAGCCTCCATAAGGGGGATGGCTACACCTTC. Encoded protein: CASSLHKGDGYTF.